This T cell receptor (beta chain) was profiled in a study of blood T cell repertoires in COVID-19. Across the study: T cells, B-cell-depleted T cells, or PBMCs supplied cDNA or gDNA.

Authors' processing steps: Using reference gene primer amplification, nucleated cell counts were estimated. Profiled with immunoSEQ multiplex PCR; TCRdb holds only in-frame clones, not every one. V and J calls and clone size are given by that table; D and trimming were obtained from the DNA. Among around 700,000 clones listed, 90% were seen once. V was trimmed by 2 bases and J by 5 bases, leaving 12 bases between them. The CDR3 covers 14 residues. CDR1 MNHEY and CDR2 SMNVEV come from the germline V gene (reference sequence). The chain recombines TRBV27 with TRBJ1-2; maybe TRBD1 (5 bases). The sequenced material came from peripheral blood. This receptor was taken from a woman aged 18-29 years with acute or convalescent COVID-19. The CDR3 DNA reads as TGTGCCAGCAGTTTAAAGGAGGGGCCATATGGCTACACCTTC. This encodes CASSLKEGPYGYTF.